The 2 T cell receptor beta chains below were found in one sample sequenced in a study of long-term antiretroviral therapy in people with HIV. With survey level as its setting, the immunoSEQ assay was v3.0. The repertoire was sequenced with immunoSEQ multiplex PCR; TCRdb's copy has only in-frame clones and lacks some. The sample holds over 10,000 clones, around 77% seen once. The sample here was unsorted PBMCs, taken 0.5 years before starting antiretroviral therapy. Receptors originate from a woman between 40 and 55 years old with HIV.

This clone was seen a few times. This chain joins TRBV30 and TRBJ2-2, with D possibly called TRBD1 or TRBD2 (5 bases each). Germline CDR1 and CDR2: GTSNPN and SVGIG (reference sequence). V lost 5 bases and J lost 6, with 19 bases in between. The CDR3 is 15 amino acids. In DNA, the CDR3 is TGTGCCTGGGGTCCGTTTGGGGGACGGGCCGGGGAGCTGTTTTTT. As protein: CAWGPFGGRAGELFF.

The chain carries TRBV13 and TRBJ2-3; D perhaps matches TRBD1 (5 bases). Germline CDR1 PRHDT, CDR2 FYEKMQ (reference sequence). V was pared by 5 bases and J by 2 bases, with 11 bases between. This CDR3 contains 14 residues. CDR3 loop: CASSQRGSTDTQYF. The CDR3 DNA reads as TGTGCCAGCAGCCAAAGGGGCTCCACAGATACGCAGTATTTT.